The clone carrying this T cell receptor beta chain came up a few times. The data were taken from a study of beta chain features in type 1 diabetes. For the study at large: Age, gender and cell yields were similar between patients and healthy donors.

Every bit of the isolated RNA underwent reverse transcription, so sequencing read expressed TCRB transcripts. The repertoire was sequenced with immunoSEQ multiplex PCR; TCRdb's copy has only in-frame clones and lacks some. This sample has almost 350,000 clones, with less than 9.5% found just once. Material: central memory CD4+ T cells from blood. This TCR derives from a woman aged 18-29 years in good health.

This CDR3 reads CASSPKDRGNQPQHF. The CDR3 nucleotides are TGTGCCAGTAGTCCAAAGGACAGGGGCAATCAGCCCCAGCATTTT. The chain has TRBV19 and TRBJ1-5; 8 bases match TRBD1. The germline gives CDR1 LNHDA, CDR2 SQIVND (reference sequence). The trim removed 5 bases at V and 2 bases at J, leaving 5 bases unmatched. The CDR3 has 15 amino acids.